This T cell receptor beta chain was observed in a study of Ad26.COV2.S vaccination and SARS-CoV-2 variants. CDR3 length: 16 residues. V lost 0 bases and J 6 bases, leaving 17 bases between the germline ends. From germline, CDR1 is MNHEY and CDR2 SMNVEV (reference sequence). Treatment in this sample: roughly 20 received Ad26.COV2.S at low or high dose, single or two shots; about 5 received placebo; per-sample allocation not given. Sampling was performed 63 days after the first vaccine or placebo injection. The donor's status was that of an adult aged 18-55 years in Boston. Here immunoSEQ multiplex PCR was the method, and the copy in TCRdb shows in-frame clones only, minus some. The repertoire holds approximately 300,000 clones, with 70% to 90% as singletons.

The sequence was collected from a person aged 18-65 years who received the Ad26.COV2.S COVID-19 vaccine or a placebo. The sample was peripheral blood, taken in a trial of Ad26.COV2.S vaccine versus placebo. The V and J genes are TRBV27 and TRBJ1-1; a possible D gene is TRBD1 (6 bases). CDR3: CASSLSQRGATSEAFF. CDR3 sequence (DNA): TGTGCCAGCAGTTTATCGCAACGGGGGGCGACCTCTGAAGCTTTCTTT.